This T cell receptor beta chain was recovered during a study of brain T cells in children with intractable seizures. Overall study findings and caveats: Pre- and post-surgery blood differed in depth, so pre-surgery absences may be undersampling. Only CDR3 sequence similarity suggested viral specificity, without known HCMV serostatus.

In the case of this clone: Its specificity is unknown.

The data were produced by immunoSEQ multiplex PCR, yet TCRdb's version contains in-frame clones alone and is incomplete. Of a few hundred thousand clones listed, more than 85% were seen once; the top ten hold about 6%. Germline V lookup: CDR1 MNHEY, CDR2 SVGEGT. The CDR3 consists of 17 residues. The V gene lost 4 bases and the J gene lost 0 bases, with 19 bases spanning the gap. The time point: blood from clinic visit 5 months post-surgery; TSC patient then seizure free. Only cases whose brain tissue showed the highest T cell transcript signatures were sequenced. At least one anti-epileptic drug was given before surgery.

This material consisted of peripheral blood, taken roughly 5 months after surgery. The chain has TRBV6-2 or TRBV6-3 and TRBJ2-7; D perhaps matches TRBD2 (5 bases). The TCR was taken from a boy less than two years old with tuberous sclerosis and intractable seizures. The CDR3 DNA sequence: TGTGCCAGCAGTTTACACTTTCTAGCCTTAAGCTCCTACGAGCAGTACTTC. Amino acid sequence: CASSLHFLALSSYEQYF.